The 5 T cell receptor beta chains listed next were all sequenced from one sample in a study of cytomegalovirus exposure and HLA in healthy donors. PCR primers comprised 60 Vbeta and 13 Jbeta primers. Only in-frame clones appear in the TCRdb table, and some are missing; sequencing was by immunoSEQ multiplex PCR. Of approximately 140,000 clones in the sample, around 82% were seen once. The sequenced material came from PBMCs. The receptor source for this set is a young man in good health and CMV-seropositive.

The V call is TRBV19, the J call TRBJ1-4; TRBD1 is a possible D gene (5 bases). CDR1 is LNHDA, CDR2 SQIVND, per germline (reference sequence). The V and J ends lost 4 bases and 7 bases respectively, with 13 bases between them. The length of the CDR3 is 14 residues. DNA of the CDR3: TGTGCCAGTAGTACCGGGGGGACCGTTGAAAAACTGTTTTTT. Translated: CASSTGGTVEKLFF. Complete variable domain (other parts from reference TRBV19 and TRBJ1-4): DGGITQSPKYLFRKEGQNVTLSCEQNLNHDAMYWYRQDPGQGLRLIYYSQIVNDFQKGDIAEGYSVSREKKESFPLTVTSAQKNPTAFYLCASSTGGTVEKLFFGSGTQLSVL.

The gene calls are TRBV7-8 and TRBJ2-5; 13 nucleotides match TRBD2. Germline lookup yields CDR1 SGHVS and CDR2 FQNEAQ. V lost 5 bases to trimming and J lost 2 bases; unmatched junction nucleotides: 5. The CDR3 has 16 amino acids. CDR3 coding DNA: TGTGCCAGCAGCCCCGGACTAGCGGGAGTTCAAGAGACCCAGTACTTC. Protein sequence: CASSPGLAGVQETQYF.

This chain joins TRBV6-1 and TRBJ1-4; 8 nucleotides match TRBD1. The CDR3 is made up of 14 amino acids. Germline V CDR1 and CDR2: MNHNS, SASEGT. The trim removed 9 bases at V and 7 bases at J, leaving 10 bases unmatched. The CDR3 bases are TGTGCCAGTTCCTTCAGGGGGCAAGGTGAAAAACTGTTTTTT. It codes for CASSFRGQGEKLFF.

The chain joins TRBV6-1 to TRBJ1-2; D remains ambiguous. The V gene lost 2 bases and the J gene lost 5 bases, with 18 bases spanning the gap. The CDR3 extends over 16 amino acids. The germline V gene encodes CDR1 MNHNS and CDR2 SASEGT. Written as DNA, the CDR3 is TGTGCCAGCAGTGAATCCTCCCCCCCCGGGATATATGGCTACACCTTC. It encodes CASSESSPPGIYGYTF.

V and J are TRBV28 and TRBJ2-3, with 7 bases identical to TRBD2. Germline V gene lookup returns CDR1 MDHEN and CDR2 SYDVKM. The CDR3 length is 14 residues. V was clipped by 6 bases and J by 5 bases; unmatched bases: 8. The CDR3 DNA is TGTGCCAGCAGCCTTCCGGGGGGAAAAGATACGCAGTATTTT. Its translation: CASSLPGGKDTQYF.